The clone carrying this TCR beta chain was counted many times. The antigen is not known. MiXCR, applied by TCRdb to the RT-PCR reads, yields one record per CDR3 protein. The repertoire holds under 850,000 distinct CDR3 sequences, with around 18% as singletons. These data are taken from a study of response to subunit inactivated influenza vaccine. Study conclusions and caveats: Each seasonal influenza vaccination recruits few new T cells, the authors suggested.

The receptor's source is a man aged 45-60 years who received an inactivated influenza vaccine. The source material was PBMCs from blood, sampled 4 to 6 days after vaccination.

CDR3 loop: CSVEVQGARQETQYF. The CDR3 DNA follows: TGCAGCGTTGAGGTTCAGGGGGCGCGGCAAGAGACCCAGTACTTC. The chain employs TRBV29-1 and TRBJ2-5, with TRBD1 identical over 8 bases. The CDR3 totals 15 residues. Germline V lookup: CDR1 SQVTM, CDR2 ANQGSEA. Germline trimming cut 3 bases from V and 2 bases from J; bases unmatched to any gene: 8. The whole variable domain, filled in from reference TRBV29-1 and TRBJ2-5, reads SAVISQKPSRDICQRGTSLTIQCQVDSQVTMMFWYRQQPGQSLTLIATANQGSEATYESGFVIDKFPISRPNLTFSTLTVSNMSPEDSSIYLCSVEVQGARQETQYFGPGTRLLVL.